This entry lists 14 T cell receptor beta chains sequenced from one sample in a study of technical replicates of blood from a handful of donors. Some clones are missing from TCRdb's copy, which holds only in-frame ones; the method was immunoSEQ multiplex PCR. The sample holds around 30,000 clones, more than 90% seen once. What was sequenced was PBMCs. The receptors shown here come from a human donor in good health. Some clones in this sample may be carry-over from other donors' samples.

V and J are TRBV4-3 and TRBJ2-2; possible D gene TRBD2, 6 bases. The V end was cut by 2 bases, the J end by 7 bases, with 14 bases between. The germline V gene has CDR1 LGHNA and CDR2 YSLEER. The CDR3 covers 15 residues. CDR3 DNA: TGCGCCAGCAGCCAATCACGGAGGGCCGGCGGGGAGCTGTTTTTT. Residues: CASSQSRRAGGELFF.

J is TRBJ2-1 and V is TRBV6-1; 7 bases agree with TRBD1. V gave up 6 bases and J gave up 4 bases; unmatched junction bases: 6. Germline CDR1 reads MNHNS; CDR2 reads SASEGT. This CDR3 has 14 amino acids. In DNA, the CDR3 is TGTGCCAGCAGCTTTGACAGGGAGTACAATGAGCAGTTCTTC. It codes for CASSFDREYNEQFF.

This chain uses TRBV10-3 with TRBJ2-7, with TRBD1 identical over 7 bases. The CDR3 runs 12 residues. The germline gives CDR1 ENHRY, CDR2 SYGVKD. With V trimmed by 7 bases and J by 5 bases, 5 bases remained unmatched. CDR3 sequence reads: CAITPTGNEQYF. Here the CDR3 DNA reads TGTGCCATCACTCCGACAGGGAACGAGCAGTACTTC.

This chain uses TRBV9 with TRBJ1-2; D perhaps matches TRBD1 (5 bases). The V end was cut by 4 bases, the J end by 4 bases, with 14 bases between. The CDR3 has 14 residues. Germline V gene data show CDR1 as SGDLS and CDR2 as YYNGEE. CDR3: CASSPRQTRYGYTF. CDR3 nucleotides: TGTGCCAGCAGCCCGAGACAGACACGCTATGGCTACACCTTC.

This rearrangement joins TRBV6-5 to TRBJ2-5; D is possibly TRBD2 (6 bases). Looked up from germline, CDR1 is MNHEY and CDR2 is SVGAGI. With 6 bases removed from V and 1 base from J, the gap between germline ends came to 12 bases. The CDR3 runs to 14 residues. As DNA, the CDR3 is TGTGCCAGCAGGGGGGGTCCCAGCCAAGAGACCCAGTACTTC. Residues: CASRGGPSQETQYF.

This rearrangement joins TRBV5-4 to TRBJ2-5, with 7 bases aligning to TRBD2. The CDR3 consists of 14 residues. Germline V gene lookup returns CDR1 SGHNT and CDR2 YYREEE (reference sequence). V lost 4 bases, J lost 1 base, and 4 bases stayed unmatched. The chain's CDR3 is CASSPGLVQETQYF. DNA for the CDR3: TGTGCCAGCAGCCCCGGACTAGTCCAAGAGACCCAGTACTTC.

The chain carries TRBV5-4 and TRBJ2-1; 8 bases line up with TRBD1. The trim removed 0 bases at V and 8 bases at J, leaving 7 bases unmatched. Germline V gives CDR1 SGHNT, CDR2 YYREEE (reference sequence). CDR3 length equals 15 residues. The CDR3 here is CASSLDPGGDDEQFF. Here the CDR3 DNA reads TGTGCCAGCAGCTTGGATCCAGGGGGCGATGATGAGCAGTTCTTC.

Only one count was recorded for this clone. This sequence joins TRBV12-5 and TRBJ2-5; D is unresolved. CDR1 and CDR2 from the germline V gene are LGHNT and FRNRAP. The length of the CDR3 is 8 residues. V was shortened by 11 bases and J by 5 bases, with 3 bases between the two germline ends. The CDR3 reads CARETQYF. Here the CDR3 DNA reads TGTGCTCGGGAGACCCAGTACTTC.

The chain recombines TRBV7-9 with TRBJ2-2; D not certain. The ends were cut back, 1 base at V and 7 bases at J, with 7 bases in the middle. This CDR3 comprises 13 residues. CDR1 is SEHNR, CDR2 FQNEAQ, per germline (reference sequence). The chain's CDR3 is CASSLGVFGELFF. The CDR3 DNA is TGTGCCAGCAGCTTAGGTGTATTCGGGGAGCTGTTTTTT.

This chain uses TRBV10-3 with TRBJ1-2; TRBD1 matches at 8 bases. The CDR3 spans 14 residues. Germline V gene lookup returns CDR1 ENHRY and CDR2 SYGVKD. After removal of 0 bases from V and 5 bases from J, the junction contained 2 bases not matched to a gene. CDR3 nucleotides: TGTGCCATCAGTGAGTCGACAGGGGCATATGGCTACACCTTC. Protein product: CAISESTGAYGYTF.

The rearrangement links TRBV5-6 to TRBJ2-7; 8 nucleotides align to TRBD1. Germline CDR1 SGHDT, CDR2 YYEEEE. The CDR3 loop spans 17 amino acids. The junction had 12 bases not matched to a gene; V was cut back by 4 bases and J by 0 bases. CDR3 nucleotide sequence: TGTGCCAGCAGCACCACCCGAGGACAGGGCTACTCCTACGAGCAGTACTTC. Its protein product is CASSTTRGQGYSYEQYF.

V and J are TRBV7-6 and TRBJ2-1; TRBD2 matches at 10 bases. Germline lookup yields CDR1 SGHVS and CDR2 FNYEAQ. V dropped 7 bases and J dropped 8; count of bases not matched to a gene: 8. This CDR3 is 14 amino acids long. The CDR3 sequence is CASTTSGSSHEQFF. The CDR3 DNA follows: TGTGCCAGCACGACTAGCGGGTCCAGCCATGAGCAGTTCTTC.

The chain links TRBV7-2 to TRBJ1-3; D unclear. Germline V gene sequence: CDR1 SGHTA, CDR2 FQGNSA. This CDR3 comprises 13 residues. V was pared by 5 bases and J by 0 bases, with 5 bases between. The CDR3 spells CASSPSSGNTIYF. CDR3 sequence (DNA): TGTGCCAGCAGCCCCTCCTCTGGAAACACCATATATTTT.

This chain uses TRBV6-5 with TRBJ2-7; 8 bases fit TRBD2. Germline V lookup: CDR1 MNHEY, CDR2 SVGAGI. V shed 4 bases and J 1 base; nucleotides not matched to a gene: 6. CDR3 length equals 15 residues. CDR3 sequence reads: CASSSSGSMSYEQYF. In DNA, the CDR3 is TGTGCCAGCAGTTCCAGCGGGAGTATGTCCTACGAGCAGTACTTC.